This TCR beta chain was found in a study of beta chain features in type 1 diabetes. Study conclusions and caveats: Because the template was cDNA, high-expressing cells might be over-represented.

Reverse transcription of all isolated RNA meant that expressed TCRB transcripts were sequenced. Using immunoSEQ multiplex PCR, the repertoire was profiled, and TCRdb retains in-frame clones only, with some absent. This table holds 350,000 or so clones, 15% to 20% found once. Details on this clone: What it recognizes is unknown.

CDR3 length: 15 residues. The germline V gene encodes CDR1 SGDLS and CDR2 YYNGEE. The ends were cut back, 0 bases at V and 1 base at J, with 10 bases in the middle. The sequence was obtained from a woman in her late teens or twenties in good health. The genes are TRBV9 and TRBJ1-1; perhaps TRBD1 as D (5 bases). The sequencing input was naive CD4+ T cells from blood. The CDR3 region has the DNA TGTGCCAGCAGCGTAGGGGGGGACGCGAACACTGAAGCTTTCTTT. As protein: CASSVGGDANTEAFF.